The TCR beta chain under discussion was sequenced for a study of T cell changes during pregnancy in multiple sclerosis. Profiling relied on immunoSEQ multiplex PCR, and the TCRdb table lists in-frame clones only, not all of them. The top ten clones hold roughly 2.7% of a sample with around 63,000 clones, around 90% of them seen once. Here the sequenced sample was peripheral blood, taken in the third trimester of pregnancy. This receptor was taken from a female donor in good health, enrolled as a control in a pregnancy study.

CDR3 sequence reads: CASSSAGHPSYTF. CDR3 sequence (DNA): TGTGCCAGCAGCTCGGCAGGGCACCCAAGCTACACCTTC. The rearrangement uses TRBV7-3 and TRBJ1-2; maybe TRBD1 (5 bases). Germline lookup yields CDR1 SGHTA and CDR2 FQGTGA. V lost 4 bases, J lost 9 bases, and 15 bases lay in between. This CDR3 is built from 13 residues.